These T cell receptor beta chains were read from a single sample in a study of T cell responses to AZD1222 COVID-19 vaccine. Libraries were prepared by immunoSEQ multiplex PCR; TCRdb keeps only in-frame clonotypes and omits some of them. The table has 150,000 to 200,000 clones, roughly nine tenths seen once. This sample comprised peripheral blood, obtained on day 0 of AZD1222 vaccination. The source is an adult in good health. CDR3s include the opening cysteine and the closing phenylalanine or tryptophan. A D gene is named only where the DNA matches it firmly.

CDR3aa: CASSEQGTPFYNEQFF; CDR3nt: TGTGCCAGCAGTGAACAGGGGACTCCCTTTTACAATGAGCAGTTCTTC; v_gene: TRBV2; j_gene: TRBJ2-1; d_gene: NA; len: 16
CDR3aa: CAISTGGGNQPQHF; CDR3nt: TGTGCCATCAGTACAGGGGGCGGCAATCAGCCCCAGCATTTT; v_gene: TRBV10-3; j_gene: TRBJ1-5; d_gene: TRBD1; len: 14
CDR3aa: CASTRDSIATEAFF; CDR3nt: TGTGCCAGCACCCGAGACAGTATCGCCACTGAAGCTTTCTTT; v_gene: TRBV28; j_gene: TRBJ1-1; d_gene: NA; len: 14
CDR3aa: CASSYDGGREAFF; CDR3nt: TGTGCCAGCAGTTACGATGGGGGGAGGGAAGCTTTCTTT; v_gene: TRBV6-6; j_gene: TRBJ1-1; d_gene: NA; len: 13
CDR3aa: CASSHHRGSPTDTQYF; CDR3nt: TGTGCCAGCAGCCACCACCGCGGGAGCCCCACAGATACGCAGTATTTT; v_gene: TRBV9; j_gene: TRBJ2-3; d_gene: TRBD2; len: 16
CDR3aa: CASSLSAGYEQYF; CDR3nt: TGTGCCAGCAGTTTATCGGCGGGCTACGAGCAGTACTTC; v_gene: TRBV27; j_gene: TRBJ2-7; d_gene: NA; len: 13
CDR3aa: CSVEITDYEQYF; CDR3nt: TGCAGCGTTGAAATCACGGACTACGAGCAGTACTTC; v_gene: TRBV29-1; j_gene: TRBJ2-7; d_gene: NA; len: 12
CDR3aa: CSVVAETYEQYF; CDR3nt: TGCAGCGTGGTAGCGGAAACCTACGAGCAGTACTTC; v_gene: TRBV29-1; j_gene: TRBJ2-7; d_gene: NA; len: 12
CDR3aa: CASSFSRGNQPQHF; CDR3nt: TGTGCCAGCAGTTTCAGCAGGGGTAATCAGCCCCAGCATTTT; v_gene: TRBV6-2/TRBV6-3; j_gene: TRBJ1-5; d_gene: NA; len: 14
CDR3aa: CASSAKRGQAVYEQYF; CDR3nt: TGTGCCAGCAGCGCCAAACGGGGACAGGCAGTCTACGAGCAGTACTTC; v_gene: TRBV9; j_gene: TRBJ2-7; d_gene: TRBD1; len: 16
CDR3aa: CASSTLYNEQFF; CDR3nt: TGTGCCAGCAGTACCCTCTACAATGAGCAGTTCTTC; v_gene: TRBV6-5; j_gene: TRBJ2-1; d_gene: NA; len: 12
CDR3aa: CASSLWGQGVTGELFF; CDR3nt: TGTGCCAGCAGTTTATGGGGACAGGGGGTGACCGGGGAGCTGTTTTTT; v_gene: TRBV28; j_gene: TRBJ2-2; d_gene: TRBD1; len: 16
CDR3aa: CASSQGPGISYNEQFF; CDR3nt: TGCGCCAGCAGCCAAGGCCCAGGAATCTCCTACAATGAGCAGTTCTTC; v_gene: TRBV4-1; j_gene: TRBJ2-1; d_gene: NA; len: 16
CDR3aa: CASSLRGLDHNEQFF; CDR3nt: TGTGCCAGCAGTTTACGAGGACTAGACCACAACGAGCAGTTCTTC; v_gene: TRBV27; j_gene: TRBJ2-1; d_gene: TRBD2; len: 15
CDR3aa: CATSRGQVNEKLFF; CDR3nt: TGTGCCACCAGCAGAGGCCAGGTTAATGAAAAACTGTTTTTT; v_gene: TRBV15; j_gene: TRBJ1-4; d_gene: NA; len: 14
CDR3aa: CASSYGRALEAEAFF; CDR3nt: TGTGCCAGCAGTTATGGCAGGGCCTTGGAAGCTGAAGCTTTCTTT; v_gene: TRBV6-5; j_gene: TRBJ1-1; d_gene: NA; len: 15
CDR3aa: CASSNRAQRTEAFF; CDR3nt: TGTGCCAGCAGTAACAGGGCTCAACGGACTGAAGCTTTCTTT; v_gene: TRBV6-5; j_gene: TRBJ1-1; d_gene: NA; len: 14
CDR3aa: CAISQLTYNSPLHF; CDR3nt: TGTGCCATCAGCCAGCTGACTTATAATTCACCCCTCCACTTT; v_gene: TRBV10-3; j_gene: TRBJ1-6; d_gene: NA; len: 14
CDR3aa: CASSRAQGAAFF; CDR3nt: TGTGCCAGCAGCCGCGCGCAGGGTGCGGCTTTCTTT; v_gene: TRBV3-1/TRBV3-2; j_gene: TRBJ1-1; d_gene: NA; len: 12
CDR3aa: CASSLAVGSRGNEQYF; CDR3nt: TGCGCCAGCAGCTTGGCCGTCGGCAGCCGTGGTAACGAGCAGTACTTC; v_gene: TRBV5-1; j_gene: TRBJ2-7; d_gene: NA; len: 16